The 8 T cell receptor beta chains reported below all come from one sample, sequenced in a study of blood T cell repertoires in COVID-19. The table came from immunoSEQ multiplex PCR; TCRdb's copy has only in-frame clones and leaves some out. There are 300,000 or so clones in the sample; 86% occur only once, and 1.5% to 2% lies in the top ten. The source material was peripheral blood. The receptors shown here come from a woman aged 45-65 years with acute or convalescent COVID-19.

J is TRBJ2-1 and V is TRBV30; D perhaps matches TRBD2 (6 bases). V was clipped by 0 bases and J by 4 bases, with 13 bases between them. CDR1 and CDR2 from the germline V gene are GTSNPN and SVGIG (reference sequence). This CDR3 has 15 amino acids. In DNA form, the CDR3 reads TGTGCCTGGAGTGTGGGAGGAGGGGCTTACAATGAGCAGTTCTTC. Translating it yields CAWSVGGGAYNEQFF.

This clone appeared a single time. The J gene is TRBJ1-1, the V gene TRBV7-9, with no clear D. The CDR3 covers 13 residues. Germline loops: CDR1 SEHNR, CDR2 FQNEAQ (reference sequence). V was clipped by 5 bases and J by 1 base, with 8 bases between them. CDR3: CASSAPGNTEAFF. The CDR3 nucleotides read TGTGCCAGCAGCGCGCCCGGGAACACTGAAGCTTTCTTT.

About this clone: Other DNA sequences in the same sample also yield this CDR3. The chain is built from TRBV3-1 (or the pseudogene TRBV3-2) and TRBJ2-7; possibly TRBD2 for D (5 bases). There are 12 residues in the CDR3. Looked up from germline, CDR1 is LGHDT and CDR2 is YNNKEL (reference sequence). Trimming left V 0 bases short and J 7 bases short, with 7 bases between. CDR3 region: CASSQDTGEQYF. In nucleotides, the CDR3 is TGTGCCAGCAGCCAAGATACGGGGGAGCAGTACTTC.

The chain uses TRBV6-5 and TRBJ2-5, with 9 positions matching TRBD2. The junction had 10 bases not matched to a gene; V was cut back by 6 bases and J by 5 bases. Per the germline V gene, CDR1 is MNHEY and CDR2 is SVGAGI. The CDR3 sequence is 15 residues long. The CDR3 is CASRSGTSLSETQYF. For the CDR3, the DNA is TGTGCCAGCAGAAGTGGGACTAGCCTCTCGGAGACCCAGTACTTC.

The rearrangement joins TRBV15 to TRBJ1-2; unclear D gene. The V end was cut by 8 bases, the J end by 2 bases, with 15 bases between. CDR3 length: 14 residues. Germline V gene data show CDR1 as LNHNV and CDR2 as YYDKDF (reference sequence). The CDR3 is CATSLPPGNYGYTF. For the CDR3, the DNA is TGTGCCACCTCCCTCCCGCCGGGGAACTATGGCTACACCTTC.

Details on this clone: The sample contains more than one DNA sequence encoding this CDR3. The chain is built from TRBV19 and TRBJ1-5; D not certain. From germline, CDR1 is LNHDA and CDR2 SQIVND (reference sequence). The CDR3 loop spans 15 amino acids. With 0 bases removed from V and 0 bases from J, the gap between germline ends came to 6 bases. CDR3 residues: CASSIDRSSNQPQHF. CDR3 DNA: TGTGCCAGTAGTATAGATCGCAGTAGCAATCAGCCCCAGCATTTT.

Here the CDR3 reads CASRPEGGGELFF. The CDR3 DNA is TGTGCCAGCAGGCCTGAAGGCGGGGGCGAGCTGTTTTTT. The chain recombines TRBV6-5 with TRBJ2-2, with D maybe TRBD2 (7 bases). The CDR3 covers 13 residues. Deletions cut 6 bases from V and 11 bases from J, with 16 bases between. Germline loops: CDR1 MNHEY, CDR2 SVGAGI.

The chain carries TRBV5-1 and TRBJ2-5; tentative D call: TRBD2 (6 bases). The germline gives CDR1 SGHRS, CDR2 YFSETQ. Trimming cost V 5 bases and J 4 bases, with 12 bases left between them. The CDR3 spans 13 residues. The CDR3 reads CASSLWDLETQYF. Here the CDR3 DNA reads TGCGCCAGCAGTCTGTGGGACTTAGAGACCCAGTACTTC.